A single sample gave rise to the 23 T cell receptor beta chains below, sequenced in a study of identical twins. TCRdb passed the 5' RACE reads through MiXCR, listing each CDR3 protein once. This sample has hundreds of thousands of distinct CDR3 sequences, with 21% found just once. A further study also used this sample, focusing on T cells expressing NK-cell markers.

Sequenced input: PBMCs. These receptors originate from a woman between 18 and 30 years old in good health.

This clonotype was found a few times. The chain uses TRBV29-1 and TRBJ1-1; D remains unclear. The CDR3 contains 9 residues. From germline, CDR1 is SQVTM and CDR2 ANQGSEA. Trimming cost V 7 bases and J 5 bases, with 5 bases left between them. The CDR3, as DNA: TGCAGCGGTGGTACTGAAGCTTTCTTT. It specifies CSGGTEAFF.

This clonotype occurred many times. The chain combines TRBV6-2 or TRBV6-3 with TRBJ2-1, with D perhaps matching TRBD2 (6 bases). The CDR3 length is 14 residues. V lost 11 bases to trimming and J lost 4 bases, with 18 bases between them. The germline V gene encodes CDR1 MNHEY and CDR2 SVGEGT. The CDR3 coding sequence is TGTGCCTGCCAAGGAGGGTTTGTATACAATGAGCAGTTCTTC. Protein product: CACQGGFVYNEQFF.

This clonotype appeared a few times. V gene TRBV11-1 combines with J gene TRBJ2-1, with 10 bases that match TRBD1. There are 15 residues in the CDR3. Germline V gene lookup returns CDR1 SGHAT and CDR2 FQDESV (reference sequence). Trimming cost V 5 bases and J 7 bases; bases outside gene matches: 8. Here the CDR3 reads CASSPDRGGENEQFF. CDR3 bases: TGTGCCAGCAGCCCGGACAGGGGGGGGGAAAATGAGCAGTTCTTC.

The chain employs TRBV10-3 and TRBJ2-2; 8 bases map to TRBD2. V was clipped by 6 bases and J by 8 bases; unmatched bases: 5. CDR3 length equals 13 residues. Per germline, CDR1 ENHRY and CDR2 SYGVKD. This CDR3 reads CAISGLADGELFF. The DNA of the CDR3 is TGTGCCATCAGCGGACTAGCTGATGGGGAGCTGTTTTTT.

Ten or more counts support this clonotype. The chain links TRBV10-3 to TRBJ2-7, with 7 bases that match TRBD2. This CDR3 spans 14 amino acids. CDR1 ENHRY and CDR2 SYGVKD come from the germline V gene. The junction had 6 bases not matched to a gene; V was cut back by 3 bases and J by 4 bases. The CDR3 region has the DNA TGTGCCATCAGTGAATGGCGGGAGACTTACGAGCAGTACTTC. Translation gives CAISEWRETYEQYF.

The chain links TRBV29-1 to TRBJ2-7; 10 bases are shared with TRBD1. The CDR3 contains 12 residues. After removal of 4 bases from V and 6 bases from J, the junction contained 3 bases not matched to a gene. Germline CDR1 SQVTM, CDR2 ANQGSEA. The CDR3 loop reads CSVATGGLEQYF. As DNA, the CDR3 is TGCAGCGTTGCGACAGGGGGCCTCGAGCAGTACTTC.

V usage is TRBV6-2 or TRBV6-3 and J usage is TRBJ1-1, with 9 positions matching TRBD1. The trim removed 6 bases at V and 6 bases at J, leaving 11 bases unmatched. Germline V gene sequence: CDR1 MNHEY, CDR2 SVGEGT. The CDR3 covers 15 residues. This CDR3 reads CASSLPGQGFPEAFF. CDR3 nucleotides: TGTGCCAGCAGCCTTCCGGGACAGGGATTCCCTGAAGCTTTCTTT.

This chain joins TRBV2 and TRBJ2-3, with 9 bases aligning to TRBD2. The trim removed 6 bases at V and 2 bases at J, leaving 9 bases unmatched. CDR1 SNHLY and CDR2 FYNNEI come from the germline V gene. The CDR3 loop spans 16 amino acids. The CDR3 sequence: CASSDRAGGPTDTQYF. In DNA form, the CDR3 reads TGTGCCAGCAGCGATCGGGCGGGGGGGCCCACAGATACGCAGTATTTT. The whole variable domain, filled in from reference TRBV2 and TRBJ2-3, reads EPEVTQTPSHQVTQMGQEVILRCVPISNHLYFYWYRQILGQKVEFLVSFYNNEISEKSEIFDDQFSVERPDGSNFTLKIRSTKLEDSAMYFCASSDRAGGPTDTQYFGPGTRLTVL.

In its sample, this clonotype was seen many times. J is TRBJ2-5 and V is TRBV6-5; D call uncertain. CDR1 is MNHEY and CDR2 is SVGAGI in the germline V gene. This CDR3 contains 15 residues. V lost 2 bases and J lost 6, with 16 bases in between. In nucleotides, the CDR3 is TGTGCCAGCAGTTACAGAACCTCTGGATGGCAGACCCAGTACTTC. It encodes CASSYRTSGWQTQYF.

This clonotype has only a few counts. The V and J genes are TRBV20-1 and TRBJ2-7, with 7 bases that match TRBD1. The germline CDR1 and CDR2 sequences are DFQATT and SNEGSKA (reference sequence). The junction had 8 bases not matched to a gene; V was cut back by 2 bases and J by 1 base. The CDR3 consists of 15 residues. Here the CDR3 DNA reads TGCAGTGCTAGACGGCCGACAGGGACGTCCTACGAGCAGTACTTC. Translating it yields CSARRPTGTSYEQYF.

This clonotype has more than one count but fewer than ten. The CDR3 sequence: CASSLGTPNQPQHF. The CDR3 DNA sequence: TGCGCCAGCAGCTTGGGGACACCTAATCAGCCCCAGCATTTT. The chain has TRBV5-1 and TRBJ1-5; maybe TRBD1 (5 bases). V lost 0 bases and J lost 4, with 8 bases in between. Germline loops: CDR1 SGHRS, CDR2 YFSETQ. The CDR3 has 14 residues.

The chain has TRBV4-1 and TRBJ2-2, with D possibly called TRBD1 or TRBD2 (5 bases each). The CDR3 has 14 amino acids. CDR1 and CDR2 from the germline V gene are MGHRA and YSYEKL. V lost 6 bases, J lost 4 bases, and 12 bases lay in between. The CDR3 nucleotides are TGCGCCAGCAGTCGGGGCGCCGTCACCGGGGAGCTGTTTTTT. Its translation is CASSRGAVTGELFF.

The gene calls are TRBV10-3 and TRBJ2-1; 9 bases align to TRBD2. CDR1 and CDR2 from the germline V gene are ENHRY and SYGVKD. The CDR3 extends over 14 amino acids. The trim removed 7 bases at V and 9 bases at J, leaving 10 bases unmatched. The CDR3 coding sequence is TGTGCCATCAATACCGGGACTAGCATAGGTGAGCAGTTCTTC. This gives the protein CAINTGTSIGEQFF.

The V gene is TRBV10-2, the J gene TRBJ1-1; TRBD1 agrees at 11 bases. The trim removed 5 bases at V and 5 bases at J, leaving 10 bases unmatched. Looked up from germline, CDR1 is WSHSY and CDR2 is SAAADI. The CDR3 consists of 16 residues. The CDR3 region is CASSSPSGQGGTEAFF. DNA for the CDR3: TGCGCCAGCAGTTCACCATCGGGACAGGGGGGTACTGAAGCTTTCTTT.

The V call is TRBV7-2, the J call TRBJ2-5; D is undetermined. This CDR3 contains 13 residues. V was clipped by 3 bases and J by 4 bases, with 9 bases between them. The V gene's germline CDR1 is SGHTA and CDR2 FQGNSA. In nucleotides, the CDR3 is TGTGCCAGCAGCTTTCCACCCCCAGAGACCCAGTACTTC. Translating gives CASSFPPPETQYF.

Only one count was recorded for this clonotype. The rearrangement joins TRBV12-3 or TRBV12-4 to TRBJ1-4; TRBD1 aligns across 8 bases. The CDR3 covers 15 residues. The V gene end was trimmed by 6 bases and the J gene end by 4 bases; junction bases not matched to a gene: 7. The CDR3 loop is CASRGPGQDNEKLFF. The CDR3 bases are TGTGCCAGCAGGGGACCGGGACAGGATAATGAAAAACTGTTTTTT.

This clonotype was recorded a few times. The chain joins TRBV10-3 to TRBJ2-7; perhaps TRBD2 as D (6 bases). The V end was cut by 8 bases, the J end by 0 bases, with 17 bases between. The CDR3 covers 15 residues. The V gene's germline CDR1 is ENHRY and CDR2 SYGVKD. The CDR3 spells CAIQDAGLSSYEQYF. For the CDR3, the DNA is TGTGCCATCCAGGATGCGGGGCTAAGCTCCTACGAGCAGTACTTC.

This clonotype was observed a few times. The chain has TRBV18 and TRBJ2-7; 8 bases are a match to TRBD2. CDR1 and CDR2 (germline): KGHSH, LQKENI. The V and J ends lost 3 bases and 4 bases, in that order; junction bases with no gene match: 8. CDR3 length: 15 amino acids. The CDR3 DNA reads as TGTGCCAGCTCACCGGAGGCTCGGGGGGGTTACGAGCAGTACTTC. As protein: CASSPEARGGYEQYF. Full variable domain (missing parts from reference TRBV18 and TRBJ2-7): NAGVMQNPRHLVRRRGQEARLRCSPMKGHSHVYWYRQLPEEGLKFMVYLQKENIIDESGMPKERFSAEFPKEGPSILRIQQVVRGDSAAYFCASSPEARGGYEQYFGPGTRLTVT.

The rearrangement links TRBV6-2 or TRBV6-3 to TRBJ2-2; D ambiguous. CDR1 is MNHEY, CDR2 SVGEGT, per germline. V was cut by 6 bases and J by 4 bases, with 9 bases left in between. This CDR3 has 13 amino acids. CDR3 in DNA: TGTGCCAGCAGAGAAGTCGGCACCGGGGAGCTGTTTTTT. It yields the protein CASREVGTGELFF.

This chain uses TRBV7-2 with TRBJ2-7, with 7 positions matching TRBD1. The J segment lost 10 bases and the V segment lost 4 bases, leaving 7 bases of the junction unmatched. This CDR3 has 12 amino acids. CDR1 and CDR2 from the germline V gene are SGHTA and FQGNSA. CDR3 amino acids: CASSSSRGLQYF. The CDR3 region has the DNA TGTGCCAGCAGCTCGTCCAGGGGGTTACAGTACTTC.

This chain connects TRBV20-1 to TRBJ2-1, with unresolved D. From germline, CDR1 is DFQATT and CDR2 SNEGSKA (reference sequence). CDR3 length: 11 residues. Trimming took 1 base from V and 7 from J, leaving 5 bases between them. The CDR3 bases are TGCAGTGCTAGAGCCCCGAATGAGCAGTTCTTC. This sequence encodes CSARAPNEQFF.

This chain connects TRBV7-2 to TRBJ2-4; 9 bases line up with TRBD1. The CDR3 sequence is 17 residues long. Looked up from germline, CDR1 is SGHTA and CDR2 is FQGNSA. V lost 5 bases and J lost 1; bases outside the gene matches: 9. CDR3 nucleotide sequence: TGTGCCAGCAGCGAAACGGACAGGGGCCTGGCCAAAAACATTCAGTACTTC. It encodes CASSETDRGLAKNIQYF.

The chain links TRBV10-3 to TRBJ2-2; D is unresolved. From germline, CDR1 is ENHRY and CDR2 SYGVKD. This CDR3 is built from 10 residues. Trimming took 8 bases from V and 9 from J, leaving 7 bases between them. The CDR3 region is CAIGDRELFF. CDR3 coding DNA: TGTGCCATCGGAGACCGGGAGCTGTTTTTT.